This T cell receptor (beta chain) was obtained from a study of T cell responses to AZD1222 COVID-19 vaccine. Here immunoSEQ multiplex PCR was the method, and the copy in TCRdb shows in-frame clones only, minus some. The sample includes 190,000 or so clones, 90% to 95% of them seen just once. Points from the study as a whole: Sampling captured repertoires only after the peak T cell response.

The CDR3 extends over 15 amino acids. V was cut by 6 bases and J by 7 bases, with 16 bases left in between. Germline values: CDR1 MNHEY, CDR2 SVGAGI. Remarks on this clone: The antigen remains undetermined.

The receptor comes from an adult who received the AZD1222 COVID-19 vaccine. Sample: peripheral blood, taken 28 days after the second AZD1222 dose. The chain uses TRBV6-5 and TRBJ1-6, with D possibly being TRBD1 (5 bases). The CDR3 loop is CASRGGTGENSPLHF. The CDR3 nucleotides are TGTGCCAGCAGGGGGGGGACGGGGGAGAATTCACCCCTCCACTTT.